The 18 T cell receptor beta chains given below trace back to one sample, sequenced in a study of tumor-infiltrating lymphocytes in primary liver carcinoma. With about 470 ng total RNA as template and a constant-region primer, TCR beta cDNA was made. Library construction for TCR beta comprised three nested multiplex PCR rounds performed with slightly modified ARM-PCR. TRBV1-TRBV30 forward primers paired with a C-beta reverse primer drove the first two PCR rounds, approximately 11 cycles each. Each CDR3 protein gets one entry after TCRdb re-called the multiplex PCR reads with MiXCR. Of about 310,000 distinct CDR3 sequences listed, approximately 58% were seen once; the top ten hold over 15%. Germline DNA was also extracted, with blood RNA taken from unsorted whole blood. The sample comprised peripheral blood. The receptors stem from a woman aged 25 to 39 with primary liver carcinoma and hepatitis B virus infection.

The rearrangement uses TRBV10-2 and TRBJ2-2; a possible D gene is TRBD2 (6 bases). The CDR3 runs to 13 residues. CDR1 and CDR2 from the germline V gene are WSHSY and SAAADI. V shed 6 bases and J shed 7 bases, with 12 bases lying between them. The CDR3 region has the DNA TGCGCCAGCAGGGACTATTCTATCGGGGAGCTGTTTTTT. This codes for CASRDYSIGELFF.

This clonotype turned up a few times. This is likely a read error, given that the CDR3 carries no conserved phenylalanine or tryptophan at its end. The CDR3 is CSVNEGTQYL. The CDR3 DNA follows: TGCAGCGTGAACGAAGGGACCCAGTACCTC. The J gene is TRBJ2-5, the V gene TRBV29-1, with unresolved D. The germline V and J ends were trimmed by 6 bases and 7 bases, with 9 bases remaining between them. Germline values: CDR1 SQVTM, CDR2 ANQGSEA. The CDR3 covers 10 residues.

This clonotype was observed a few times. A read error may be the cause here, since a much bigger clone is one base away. DNA of the CDR3: TGTGTCAGCCGGAGGGCTAGCGGGACTTATGAGCAGTTCTTC. Translated: CVSRRASGTYEQFF. The chain recombines TRBV6-2 or TRBV6-3 with TRBJ2-1; 9 bases fit TRBD2. The CDR3 spans 14 residues. Germline CDR1 is MNHEY and CDR2 is SVGEGT.

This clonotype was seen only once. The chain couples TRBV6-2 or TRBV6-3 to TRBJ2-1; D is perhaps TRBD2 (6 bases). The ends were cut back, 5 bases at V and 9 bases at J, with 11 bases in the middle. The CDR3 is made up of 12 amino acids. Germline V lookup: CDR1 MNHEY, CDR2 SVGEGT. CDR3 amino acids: CASSRTKAEQFF. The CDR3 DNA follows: TGTGCCAGCAGTCGGACTAAGGCTGAGCAGTTCTTC.

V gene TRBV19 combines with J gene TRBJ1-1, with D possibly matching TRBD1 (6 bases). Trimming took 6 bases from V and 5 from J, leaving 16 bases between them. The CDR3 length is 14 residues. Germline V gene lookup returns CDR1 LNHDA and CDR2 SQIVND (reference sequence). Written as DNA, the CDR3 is TGTGCCAGTAGCACAGGGAGGGATTGGACTGAAGCTTTCTTT. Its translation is CASSTGRDWTEAFF.

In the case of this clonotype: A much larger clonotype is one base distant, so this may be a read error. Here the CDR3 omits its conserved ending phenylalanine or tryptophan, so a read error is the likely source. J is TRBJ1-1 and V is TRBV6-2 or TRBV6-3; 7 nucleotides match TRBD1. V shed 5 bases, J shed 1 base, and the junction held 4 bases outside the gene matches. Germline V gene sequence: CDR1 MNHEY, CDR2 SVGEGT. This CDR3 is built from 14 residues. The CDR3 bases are TGTGCCAGCAGTCGGACAGGAGAGAACACTGAAGCTTTCCTT. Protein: CASSRTGENTEAFL.

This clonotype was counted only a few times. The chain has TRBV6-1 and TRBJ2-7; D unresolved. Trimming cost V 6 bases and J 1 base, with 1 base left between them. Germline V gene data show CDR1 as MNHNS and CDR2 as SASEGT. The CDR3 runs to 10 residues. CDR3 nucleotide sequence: TGTGCCAGCAGATCCTACGAGCAGTACTTC. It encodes CASRSYEQYF.

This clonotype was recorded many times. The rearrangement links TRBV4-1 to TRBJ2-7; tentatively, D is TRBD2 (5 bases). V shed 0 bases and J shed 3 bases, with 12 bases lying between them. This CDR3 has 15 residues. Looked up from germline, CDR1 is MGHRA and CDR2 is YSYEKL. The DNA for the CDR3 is TGCGCCAGCAGCCAAGATAGTCCGGGGAACTACGAGCAGTACTTC. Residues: CASSQDSPGNYEQYF.

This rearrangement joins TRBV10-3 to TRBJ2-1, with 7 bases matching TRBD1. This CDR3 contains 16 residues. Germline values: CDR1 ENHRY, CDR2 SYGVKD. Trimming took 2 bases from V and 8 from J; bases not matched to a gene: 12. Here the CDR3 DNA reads TGTGCCATCAGTGAGAGGTTACAGGGGTTTGAGGATGAGCAGTTCTTC. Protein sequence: CAISERLQGFEDEQFF.

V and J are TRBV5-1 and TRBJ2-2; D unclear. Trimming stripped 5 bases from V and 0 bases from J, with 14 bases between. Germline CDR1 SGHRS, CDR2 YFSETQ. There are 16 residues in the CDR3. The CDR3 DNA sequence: TGCGCCAGCAGATCCGGTGCGGCAGCGAACACCGGGGAGCTGTTTTTT. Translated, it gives CASRSGAAANTGELFF.

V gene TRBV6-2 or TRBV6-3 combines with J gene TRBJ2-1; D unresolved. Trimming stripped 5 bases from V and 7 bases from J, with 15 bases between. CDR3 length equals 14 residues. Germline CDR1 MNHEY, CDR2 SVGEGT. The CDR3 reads CASSPIGRSNEQFF. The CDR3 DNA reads TGTGCCAGCAGTCCAATAGGACGCTCAAATGAGCAGTTCTTC.

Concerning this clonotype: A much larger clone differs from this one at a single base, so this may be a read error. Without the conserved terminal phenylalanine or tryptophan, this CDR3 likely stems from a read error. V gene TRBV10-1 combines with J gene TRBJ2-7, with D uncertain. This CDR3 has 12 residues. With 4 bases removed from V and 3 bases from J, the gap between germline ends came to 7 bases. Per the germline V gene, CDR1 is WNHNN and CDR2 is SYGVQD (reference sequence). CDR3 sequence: CASSGPNYEQYI. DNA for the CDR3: TGCGCCAGCAGTGGCCCCAACTACGAGCAGTACATC.

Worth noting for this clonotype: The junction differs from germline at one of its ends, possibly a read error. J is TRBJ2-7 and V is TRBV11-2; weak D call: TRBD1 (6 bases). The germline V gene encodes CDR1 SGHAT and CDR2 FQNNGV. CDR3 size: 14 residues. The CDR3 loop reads CTSSLNRDLHEQYF. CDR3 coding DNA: TGTACCAGCAGCTTAAACAGGGATCTACACGAGCAGTACTTC.

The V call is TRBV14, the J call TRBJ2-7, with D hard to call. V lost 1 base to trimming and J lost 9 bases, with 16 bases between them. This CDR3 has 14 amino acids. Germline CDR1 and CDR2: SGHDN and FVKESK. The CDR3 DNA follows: TGTGCCAGCAGCCAAGGAACGGGTTTAGTGATGCAGTACTTC. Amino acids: CASSQGTGLVMQYF.

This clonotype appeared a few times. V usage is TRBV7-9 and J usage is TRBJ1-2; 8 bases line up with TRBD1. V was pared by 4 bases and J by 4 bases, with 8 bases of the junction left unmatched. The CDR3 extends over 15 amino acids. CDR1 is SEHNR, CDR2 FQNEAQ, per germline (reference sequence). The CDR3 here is CASSSGTGGTYGYTF. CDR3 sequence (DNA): TGTGCCAGCAGCTCGGGGACAGGAGGGACCTATGGCTACACCTTC. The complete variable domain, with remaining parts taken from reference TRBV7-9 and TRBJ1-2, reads DTGVSQNPRHKITKRGQNVTFRCDPISEHNRLYWYRQTLGQGPEFLTYFQNEAQLEKSRLLSDRFSAERPKGSFSTLEIQRTEQGDSAMYLCASSSGTGGTYGYTFGSGTRLTVV.

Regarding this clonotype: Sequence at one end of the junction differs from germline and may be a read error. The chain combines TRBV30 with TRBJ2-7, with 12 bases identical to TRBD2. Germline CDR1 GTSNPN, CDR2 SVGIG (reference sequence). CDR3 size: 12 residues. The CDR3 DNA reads TGTGCTTGGACTAGCGGGACCTACGAGCAGTACTTC. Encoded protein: CAWTSGTYEQYF.

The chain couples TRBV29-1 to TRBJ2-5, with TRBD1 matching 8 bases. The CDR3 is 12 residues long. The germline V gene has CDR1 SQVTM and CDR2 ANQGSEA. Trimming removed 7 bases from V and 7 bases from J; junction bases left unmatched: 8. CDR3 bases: TGCAGCGGCCGGACAGGGATGGTGACCCAGTACTTC. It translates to CSGRTGMVTQYF.

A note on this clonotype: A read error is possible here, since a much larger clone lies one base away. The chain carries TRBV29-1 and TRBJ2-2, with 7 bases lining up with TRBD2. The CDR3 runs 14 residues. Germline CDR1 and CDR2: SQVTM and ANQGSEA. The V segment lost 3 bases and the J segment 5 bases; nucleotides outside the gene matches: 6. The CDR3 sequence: CSVDRLGGTGELFF. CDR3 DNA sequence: TGCAGCGTTGATAGGCTCGGGGGGACCGGGGAGCTGTTTTTT.